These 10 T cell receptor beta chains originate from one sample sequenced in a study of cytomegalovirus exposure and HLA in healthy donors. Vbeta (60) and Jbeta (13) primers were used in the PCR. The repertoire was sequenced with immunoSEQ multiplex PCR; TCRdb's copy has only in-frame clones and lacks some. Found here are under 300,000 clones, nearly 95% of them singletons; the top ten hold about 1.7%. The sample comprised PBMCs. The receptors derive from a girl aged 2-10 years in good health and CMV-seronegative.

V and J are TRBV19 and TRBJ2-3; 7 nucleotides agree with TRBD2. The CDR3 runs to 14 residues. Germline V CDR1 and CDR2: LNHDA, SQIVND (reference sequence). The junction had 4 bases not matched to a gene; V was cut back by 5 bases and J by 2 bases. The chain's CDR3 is CASSPLAATDTQYF. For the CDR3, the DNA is TGTGCCAGTAGTCCCCTAGCGGCCACAGATACGCAGTATTTT. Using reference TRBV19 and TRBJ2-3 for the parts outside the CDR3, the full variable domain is DGGITQSPKYLFRKEGQNVTLSCEQNLNHDAMYWYRQDPGQGLRLIYYSQIVNDFQKGDIAEGYSVSREKKESFPLTVTSAQKNPTAFYLCASSPLAATDTQYFGPGTRLTVL.

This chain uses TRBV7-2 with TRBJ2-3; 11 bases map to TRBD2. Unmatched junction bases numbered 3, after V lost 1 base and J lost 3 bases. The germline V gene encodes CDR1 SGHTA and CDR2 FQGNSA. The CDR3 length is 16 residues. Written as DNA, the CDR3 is TGTGCCAGCAGCTTAGATTGGACTAGCGGGACAGATACGCAGTATTTT. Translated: CASSLDWTSGTDTQYF.

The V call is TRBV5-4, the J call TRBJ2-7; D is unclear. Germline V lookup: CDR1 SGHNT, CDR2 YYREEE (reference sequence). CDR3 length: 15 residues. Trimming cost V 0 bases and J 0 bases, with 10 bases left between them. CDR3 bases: TGTGCCAGCAGCTTGGTGACTTCGAGCTCCTACGAGCAGTACTTC. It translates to CASSLVTSSSYEQYF.

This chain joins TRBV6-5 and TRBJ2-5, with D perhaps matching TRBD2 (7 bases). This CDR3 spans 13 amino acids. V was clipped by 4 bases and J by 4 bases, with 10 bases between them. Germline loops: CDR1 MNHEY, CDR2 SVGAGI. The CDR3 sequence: CASSWRGGETQYF. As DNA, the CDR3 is TGTGCCAGCAGTTGGAGGGGGGGAGAGACCCAGTACTTC.

The CDR3, as DNA: TGTGCCAGTAGTATACGGGGAAGGACTGAAGCTTTCTTT. Its translation is CASSIRGRTEAFF. The chain has TRBV19 and TRBJ1-1; D unclear. Germline lookup yields CDR1 LNHDA and CDR2 SQIVND (reference sequence). The CDR3 consists of 13 residues. V gave up 2 bases and J gave up 5 bases, with 9 bases separating them.

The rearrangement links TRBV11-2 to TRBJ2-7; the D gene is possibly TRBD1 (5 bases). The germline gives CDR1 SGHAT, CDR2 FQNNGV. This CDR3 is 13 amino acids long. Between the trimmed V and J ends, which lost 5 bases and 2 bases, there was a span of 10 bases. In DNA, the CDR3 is TGTGCCAGCAGCCTGGACACTCCCTACGAGCAGTACTTC. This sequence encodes CASSLDTPYEQYF.

CDR3 residues: CASSVGQGNSPLHF. CDR3 bases: TGTGCCAGCAGCGTGGGACAGGGGAATTCACCCCTCCACTTT. The chain links TRBV9 to TRBJ1-6; 10 nucleotides align to TRBD1. V lost 2 bases and J lost 7; bases outside the gene matches: 0. The CDR3 is 14 amino acids. CDR1 and CDR2 from the germline V gene are SGDLS and YYNGEE. The complete variable domain, with remaining parts taken from reference TRBV9 and TRBJ1-6, reads DSGVTQTPKHLITATGQRVTLRCSPRSGDLSVYWYQQSLDQGLQFLIQYYNGEERAKGNILERFSAQQFPDLHSELNLSSLELGDSALYFCASSVGQGNSPLHFGNGTRLTVT.

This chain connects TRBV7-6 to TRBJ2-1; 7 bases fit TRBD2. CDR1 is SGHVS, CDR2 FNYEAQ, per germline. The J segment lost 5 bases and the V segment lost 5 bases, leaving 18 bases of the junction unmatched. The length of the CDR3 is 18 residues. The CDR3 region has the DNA TGTGCCAGCAGCCTAAACCCCCCCGCGGGAGTGTTCGACAATGAGCAGTTCTTC. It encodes CASSLNPPAGVFDNEQFF. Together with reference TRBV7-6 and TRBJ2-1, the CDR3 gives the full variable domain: GAGVSQSPRYKVTKRGQDVALRCDPISGHVSLYWYRQALGQGPEFLTYFNYEAQQDKSGLPNDRFSAERPEGSISTLTIQRTEQRDSAMYRCASSLNPPAGVFDNEQFFGPGTRLTVL.

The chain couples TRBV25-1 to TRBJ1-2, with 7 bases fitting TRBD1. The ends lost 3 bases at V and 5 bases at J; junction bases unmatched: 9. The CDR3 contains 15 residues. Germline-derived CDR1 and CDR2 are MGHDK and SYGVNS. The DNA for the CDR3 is TGTGCCAGCAGTGACCCCGGGACAGCCGAGTATGGCTACACCTTC. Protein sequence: CASSDPGTAEYGYTF.

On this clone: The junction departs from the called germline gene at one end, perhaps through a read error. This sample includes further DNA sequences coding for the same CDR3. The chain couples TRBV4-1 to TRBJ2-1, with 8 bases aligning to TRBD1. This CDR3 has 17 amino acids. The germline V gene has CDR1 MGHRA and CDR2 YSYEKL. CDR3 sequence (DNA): TGCGCCAGCAGCCTACCCTTGACAGGGGACCCTTCCAATGAACAGTTCTTC. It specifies CASSLPLTGDPSNEQFF.